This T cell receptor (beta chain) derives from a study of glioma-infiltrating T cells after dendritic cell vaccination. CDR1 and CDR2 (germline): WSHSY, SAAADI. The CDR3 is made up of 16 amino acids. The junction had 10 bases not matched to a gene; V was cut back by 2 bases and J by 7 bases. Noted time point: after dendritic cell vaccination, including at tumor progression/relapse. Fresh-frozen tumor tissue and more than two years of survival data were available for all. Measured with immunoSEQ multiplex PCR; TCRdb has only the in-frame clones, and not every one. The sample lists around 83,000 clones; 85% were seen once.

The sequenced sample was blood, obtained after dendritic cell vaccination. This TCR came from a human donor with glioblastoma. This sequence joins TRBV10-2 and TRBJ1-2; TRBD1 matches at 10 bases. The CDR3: CASSETPTGGSTGYTF. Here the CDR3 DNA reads TGCGCCAGCAGTGAGACCCCGACAGGGGGCTCTACTGGCTACACCTTC.